One sample yielded the 32 T cell receptor beta chains listed below, sequenced in a study of T cell repertoires in cytomegalovirus infection. TCRdb itself ran the reads through MiXCR, one entry per CDR3 protein. The sample consists of 380,000 or so distinct CDR3 sequences, about 35% of them appearing once. Their specific antigens are unknown. This specimen consisted of cultured PBMCs, obtained from culture after CMV antigen stimulation. The receptors originated from a human donor in good health (CMV status not recorded). Some clones in this sample may be carry-over from other donors' samples.

The J gene is TRBJ1-1, the V gene TRBV28; 9 positions match TRBD1. This CDR3 is built from 14 residues. The V gene's germline CDR1 is MDHEN and CDR2 SYDVKM. The V segment lost 5 bases and the J segment 11 bases; nucleotides outside the gene matches: 12. The DNA for the CDR3 is TGTGCCAGCAGTCGAGGGGGACAGGGAGGGGACGCTTTCTTT. This gives the protein CASSRGGQGGDAFF.

This clonotype was seen only a few times. V usage is TRBV12-3 or TRBV12-4 and J usage is TRBJ2-3; 8 bases line up with TRBD1. V lost 8 bases and J lost 4; bases outside the gene matches: 11. The CDR3 covers 15 residues. For the CDR3, the DNA is TGTGCCAGCCACGATGCAGGGGGCATGTCAGATACGCAGTATTTT. Translation: CASHDAGGMSDTQYF.

The chain recombines TRBV27 with TRBJ1-5; unclear D gene. Germline CDR1 and CDR2: MNHEY and SMNVEV (reference sequence). V was pared by 6 bases and J by 7 bases, with 16 bases between. The CDR3 runs 14 residues. The CDR3 sequence: CASSPLGAGQPQHF. DNA for the CDR3: TGTGCCAGCAGCCCCCTGGGCGCAGGACAGCCCCAGCATTTT.

J is TRBJ1-3 and V is TRBV6-5, with 8 bases that match TRBD1. The CDR3 is 18 residues long. V shed 0 bases, J shed 2 bases, and the junction held 9 bases outside the gene matches. The germline V gene encodes CDR1 MNHEY and CDR2 SVGAGI. The CDR3 loop reads CASSYSRTGRLAGNTIYF. The CDR3 coding sequence is TGTGCCAGCAGTTACTCGAGGACAGGGAGGTTGGCTGGAAACACCATATATTTT.

The chain is built from TRBV20-1 and TRBJ1-1; D is undetermined. The CDR3 is 15 residues long. Germline loops: CDR1 DFQATT, CDR2 SNEGSKA (reference sequence). Trimming took off 1 base at V and 4 bases at J, with 16 bases between the two ends. The CDR3 sequence: CSARVGSLLGTEAFF. CDR3 nucleotide sequence: TGCAGTGCTAGAGTGGGGAGCCTCCTCGGCACTGAAGCTTTCTTT.

CDR3 coding DNA: TGTGCCAGCAGACGAGTAGCGGGAGCGTCCTACGAGCAGTACGTC. Amino acid sequence: CASRRVAGASYEQYV. The chain recombines TRBV6-5 with TRBJ2-7; TRBD2 aligns across 9 bases. The CDR3 has 15 amino acids. V lost 6 bases and J lost 1; bases outside the gene matches: 7. Germline-derived CDR1 and CDR2 are MNHEY and SVGAGI.

The table lists this clonotype with a few counts. The V call is TRBV6-1, the J call TRBJ2-1, with 7 nucleotides matching TRBD1. The CDR3 runs 14 residues. Germline V gene sequence: CDR1 MNHNS, CDR2 SASEGT. V shed 3 bases and J 7 bases; nucleotides not matched to a gene: 6. In nucleotides, the CDR3 is TGTGCCAGCAGTGAGATTCAGACAGGGAATGAGCAGTTCTTC. Translated, it gives CASSEIQTGNEQFF.

This chain joins TRBV20-1 and TRBJ1-2; D is undetermined. Germline-derived CDR1 and CDR2 are DFQATT and SNEGSKA (reference sequence). Trimming shortened V by 2 bases and J by 7 bases, and 8 bases separated the two germline ends. The CDR3 is 11 residues long. The CDR3 protein is CSARREGGYTF. CDR3 nucleotide sequence: TGCAGTGCTAGACGAGAGGGTGGCTACACCTTC.

This sequence joins TRBV7-2 and TRBJ2-5, with TRBD2 matching 12 bases. This CDR3 has 15 amino acids. The germline CDR1 and CDR2 sequences are SGHTA and FQGNSA. V lost 1 base, J lost 6 bases, and 3 bases stayed unmatched. The CDR3 spells CASSLETSGSKTQYF. Here the CDR3 DNA reads TGTGCCAGCAGCTTAGAGACTAGCGGGAGCAAGACCCAGTACTTC.

The chain is built from TRBV4-1 and TRBJ2-7; 11 positions agree with TRBD2. Germline V lookup: CDR1 MGHRA, CDR2 YSYEKL. The CDR3 is 15 amino acids. V gave up 1 base and J gave up 3 bases; unmatched junction bases: 2. CDR3 coding DNA: TGCGCCAGCAGCCAAGGGACTAGCGGGTACTACGAGCAGTACGTC. It specifies CASSQGTSGYYEQYV.

J is TRBJ1-2 and V is TRBV28; D is ambiguous. In germline, CDR1 is MDHEN, CDR2 SYDVKM. V lost 6 bases, J lost 3 bases, and 17 bases lay in between. The CDR3 covers 15 residues. The CDR3 DNA is TGTGCCAGCAGACATGGAGCAACTCAGGACTATGGCTACACCTTC. Protein: CASRHGATQDYGYTF.

This clonotype was seen a few times. In nucleotides, the CDR3 is TGTGCCAGCAGTCCGTTAGCGGGAGGAGGCGAGCAGTACGTC. Its protein is CASSPLAGGGEQYV. V is TRBV12-3 or TRBV12-4 and J is TRBJ2-7; 10 nucleotides line up with TRBD2. This CDR3 comprises 14 residues. The V gene end was trimmed by 5 bases and the J gene end by 6 bases; junction bases not matched to a gene: 7.

This clonotype was counted between two and nine times. The V call is TRBV4-1, the J call TRBJ2-7; 13 bases fit TRBD2. The V segment lost 3 bases and the J segment 6 bases; nucleotides outside the gene matches: 2. The CDR3 totals 14 residues. The germline V gene has CDR1 MGHRA and CDR2 YSYEKL. CDR3 residues: CASSQGLAGTEQYF. CDR3 bases: TGCGCCAGCAGCCAGGGACTAGCGGGGACCGAGCAGTACTTC.

This clonotype was detected a few times. The chain links TRBV12-3 or TRBV12-4 to TRBJ2-2, with D possibly TRBD2 on 5 matching bases. The CDR3 covers 12 residues. V shed 9 bases and J shed 4 bases, with 9 bases lying between them. The CDR3 nucleotides read TGTGCCAGTGTTCGGGGCACCGGGGAGCTGTTTTTT. Amino acids: CASVRGTGELFF.

The rearrangement uses TRBV7-2 and TRBJ2-7; D is uncertain. This CDR3 is built from 13 residues. In germline, CDR1 is SGHTA, CDR2 FQGNSA. For the CDR3, the DNA is TGTGCGGTGTCCCCCTACACCTCCTACGAGCAGTACTTC. As protein: CAVSPYTSYEQYF.

The chain has TRBV12-3 or TRBV12-4 and TRBJ2-5; 8 bases line up with TRBD1. J was trimmed by 2 bases and V by 6 bases; bases with no gene match: 14. The CDR3 spans 17 residues. DNA of the CDR3: TGTGCCAGCAGCCGCGACAGGGGAGTGGGATCTCAAGAGACCCAGTACTTC. Its protein product is CASSRDRGVGSQETQYF.

The genes are TRBV28 and TRBJ2-1, with TRBD1 matching over 8 bases. Per germline, CDR1 MDHEN and CDR2 SYDVKM. V shed 9 bases and J 5 bases; nucleotides not matched to a gene: 12. CDR3 size: 15 residues. CDR3 protein: CARSRGQAKHNEQFF. The DNA of the CDR3 is TGTGCCAGAAGCCGGGGACAGGCAAAGCACAATGAGCAGTTCTTC.

This clonotype was counted at least ten times. The chain uses TRBV6-1 and TRBJ1-1; a weak D match, TRBD1 (5 bases). V lost 5 bases and J 5 bases, leaving 15 bases between the germline ends. The CDR3 is made up of 14 amino acids. Germline V gene sequence: CDR1 MNHNS, CDR2 SASEGT. Written as DNA, the CDR3 is TGTGCCAGCAGTTCCGCGGTACGGGGGACTGAAGCTTTCTTT. This translates into CASSSAVRGTEAFF.

V and J are TRBV12-3 or TRBV12-4 and TRBJ2-3, with 7 bases identical to TRBD2. This CDR3 has 15 amino acids. The V and J ends lost 4 bases and 1 base, in that order; junction bases with no gene match: 5. The CDR3 region has the DNA TGTGCCAGCAGTTCTTATGCGGGGGGCACAGATACGCAGTATTTT. It is translated as CASSSYAGGTDTQYF.

At least ten counts were recorded for this clonotype. This chain links TRBV7-6 with TRBJ1-1; 7 bases are a match to TRBD1. The CDR3 covers 16 residues. After removal of 4 bases from V and 1 base from J, the junction contained 9 bases not matched to a gene. The germline V gene encodes CDR1 SGHVS and CDR2 FNYEAQ. CDR3 sequence reads: CASSSGWGQPNTEAFF. The CDR3, as DNA: TGTGCCAGCAGCTCAGGATGGGGACAGCCGAACACTGAAGCTTTCTTT.

The chain carries TRBV7-8 and TRBJ2-7, with 7 nucleotides matching TRBD2. CDR1 SGHVS and CDR2 FQNEAQ come from the germline V gene. CDR3 size: 15 residues. With 1 base clipped from V and 0 bases from J, the junction kept 3 bases outside the gene matches. CDR3: CASSLGAGSSYEQYV. In DNA, the CDR3 is TGTGCCAGCAGCTTAGGAGCGGGGTCCTCCTACGAGCAGTACGTC.

This rearrangement joins TRBV7-2 to TRBJ2-3; unclear D gene. The CDR3 extends over 15 amino acids. CDR1 and CDR2 from the germline V gene are SGHTA and FQGNSA. Trimming shortened V by 5 bases and J by 7 bases, and 19 bases separated the two germline ends. The CDR3 loop is CASSASGTASYTQYF. In nucleotides, the CDR3 is TGTGCCAGCAGCGCCTCCGGAACCGCTTCATATACGCAGTATTTT.

The chain uses TRBV19 and TRBJ2-5; TRBD2 aligns across 12 bases. The CDR3 runs to 16 residues. J gave up 1 base and V 4 bases, and 4 bases lay outside the gene matches. From germline, CDR1 is LNHDA and CDR2 SQIVND (reference sequence). The CDR3 DNA reads TGTGCCAGTAGTACGTTGGGACTAGCGGGCCAAGAGACCCAGTACTTC. It yields the protein CASSTLGLAGQETQYF.

The table lists this clonotype with a few counts. The chain uses TRBV7-2 and TRBJ2-3; D is unresolved. The V and J ends lost 8 bases and 5 bases respectively, with 8 bases between them. The CDR3 has 11 amino acids. CDR1 is SGHTA, CDR2 FQGNSA, per germline. The CDR3 protein is CASRSGDTQYF. In nucleotides, the CDR3 is TGTGCCAGCCGGTCCGGAGATACGCAGTATTTT.

This clonotype has just a few counts. V and J are TRBV2 and TRBJ2-1; D is possibly TRBD1 or TRBD2 (5 bases each). The CDR3 contains 15 residues. Looked up from germline, CDR1 is SNHLY and CDR2 is FYNNEI. V shed 2 bases and J shed 2 bases, with 10 bases lying between them. CDR3 in amino acids: CASSERGVTYNEQFF. Here the CDR3 DNA reads TGTGCCAGCAGTGAAAGGGGAGTGACCTACAATGAGCAGTTCTTC.

This clonotype was counted only a few times. The chain couples TRBV14 to TRBJ1-1; D is unresolved. This CDR3 spans 14 amino acids. The germline CDR1 and CDR2 sequences are SGHDN and FVKESK. V shed 0 bases and J shed 6 bases, with 11 bases lying between them. The CDR3 loop reads CASSQDAGRAEAFF. For the CDR3, the DNA is TGTGCCAGCAGCCAAGATGCTGGGAGGGCTGAAGCTTTCTTT. Complete variable domain (other parts from reference TRBV14 and TRBJ1-1): EAGVTQFPSHSVIEKGQTVTLRCDPISGHDNLYWYRRVMGKEIKFLLHFVKESKQDESGMPNNRFLAERTGGTYSTLKVQPAELEDSGVYFCASSQDAGRAEAFFGQGTRLTVV.

The V gene is TRBV7-2, the J gene TRBJ1-4; the match to TRBD1 covers 7 bases. The germline CDR1 and CDR2 sequences are SGHTA and FQGNSA. J gave up 7 bases and V 6 bases, and 5 bases lay outside the gene matches. The CDR3 has 13 residues. CDR3 region: CASSRQGAEKLFF. CDR3 in DNA: TGTGCCAGCAGTCGACAGGGTGCTGAAAAACTGTTTTTT.

V usage is TRBV6-2 or TRBV6-3 and J usage is TRBJ2-7; TRBD2 matches 11 bases. CDR1 is MNHEY and CDR2 is SVGEGT in the germline V gene. The CDR3 spans 14 residues. V lost 6 bases and J lost 2; bases outside the gene matches: 3. The CDR3 DNA follows: TGTGCCAGCAGGACTAGCGGGATCCCCTACGAGCAGTACGTC. It is translated as CASRTSGIPYEQYV.

This rearrangement joins TRBV6-2 or TRBV6-3 to TRBJ2-7; no clear D. The V end was cut by 3 bases, the J end by 2 bases, with 11 bases between. In germline, CDR1 is MNHEY, CDR2 SVGEGT. The CDR3 consists of 14 residues. Here the CDR3 reads CASSYSSQTYEQYF. The CDR3 region has the DNA TGTGCCAGCAGTTATAGCTCCCAGACCTACGAGCAGTACTTC.

V usage is TRBV5-5 and J usage is TRBJ2-1; 12 bases are shared with TRBD2. The CDR3 consists of 16 residues. J lost 7 bases, V lost 3 bases, and 8 bases had no gene match. Per the germline V gene, CDR1 is SGHKS and CDR2 is YYEKEE (reference sequence). The CDR3 DNA reads TGTGCCAGCAGCTCGAAGACTAGCGGGAGTAGGAATGAGCAGTTCTTC. This sequence encodes CASSSKTSGSRNEQFF.

This clonotype was observed a single time. This chain links TRBV24-1 with TRBJ2-3; D possibly corresponds to TRBD2 (6 bases). The V gene's germline CDR1 is KGHDR and CDR2 SFDVKD. This CDR3 contains 17 residues. The V end lost 2 bases, the J end lost 2 bases, and 16 bases lay between the germline ends. The CDR3 region has the DNA TGTGCCACCAGTGATTCCTTTATAGGGGAGGACACAGATACGCAGTATTTT. It codes for CATSDSFIGEDTDTQYF.

J is TRBJ2-1 and V is TRBV4-3, with 9 positions matching TRBD1. The ends lost 2 bases at V and 3 bases at J; junction bases unmatched: 5. The CDR3 is 16 amino acids. Germline assignment: CDR1 LGHNA and CDR2 YSLEER. In DNA, the CDR3 is TGCGCCAGCAGCCAATCCCGGACAGGGGACTACAATGAGCAGTTCTTC. Residues: CASSQSRTGDYNEQFF.